The present entry profiles one TCR beta chain with its context. Its antigen is not identified. The sample belongs to a study of T cell repertoires in cytomegalovirus infection. Study as a whole: Public TCR beta signatures provided an indication of both CMV infection and a matching HLA type. The study's findings and limits: The ex vivo response was dominated by HLA-C-restricted CMV-specific TCR beta clonotypes.

TCRdb itself ran the reads through MiXCR, one entry per CDR3 protein. The sample includes 750,000 to 950,000 distinct CDR3 sequences, under 35% of them seen just once. Germline CDR1 LGHNT, CDR2 FRNRAP. The CDR3 consists of 15 residues. V lost 6 bases, J lost 2 bases, and 7 bases stayed unmatched. Source: cultured CD8+ T cells from PBMCs, taken from culture after CMV antigen stimulation. The sequence came from a human donor in good health (CMV status not recorded). Some clones in this sample may be carry-over from other donors' samples. V and J are TRBV12-5 and TRBJ2-5; 9 bases agree with TRBD2. In nucleotides, the CDR3 is TGTGCTAGTGGCTTCGGGACTAGCCCTCAAGAGACCCAGTACTTC. It translates to CASGFGTSPQETQYF.